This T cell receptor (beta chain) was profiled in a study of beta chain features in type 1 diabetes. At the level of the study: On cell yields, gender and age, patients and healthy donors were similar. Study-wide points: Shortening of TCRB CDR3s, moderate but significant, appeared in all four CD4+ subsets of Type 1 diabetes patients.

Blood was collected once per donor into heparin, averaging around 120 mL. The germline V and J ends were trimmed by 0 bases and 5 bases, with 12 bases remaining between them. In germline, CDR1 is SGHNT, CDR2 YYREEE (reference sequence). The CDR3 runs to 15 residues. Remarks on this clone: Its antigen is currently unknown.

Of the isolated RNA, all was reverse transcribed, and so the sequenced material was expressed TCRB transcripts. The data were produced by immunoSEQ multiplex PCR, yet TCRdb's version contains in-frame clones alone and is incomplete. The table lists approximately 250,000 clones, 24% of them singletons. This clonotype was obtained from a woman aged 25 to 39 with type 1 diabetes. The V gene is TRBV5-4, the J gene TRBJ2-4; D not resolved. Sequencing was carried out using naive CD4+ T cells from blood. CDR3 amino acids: CASSLGGAFENIQYF. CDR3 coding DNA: TGTGCCAGCAGCTTGGGCGGAGCCTTCGAAAACATTCAGTACTTC.